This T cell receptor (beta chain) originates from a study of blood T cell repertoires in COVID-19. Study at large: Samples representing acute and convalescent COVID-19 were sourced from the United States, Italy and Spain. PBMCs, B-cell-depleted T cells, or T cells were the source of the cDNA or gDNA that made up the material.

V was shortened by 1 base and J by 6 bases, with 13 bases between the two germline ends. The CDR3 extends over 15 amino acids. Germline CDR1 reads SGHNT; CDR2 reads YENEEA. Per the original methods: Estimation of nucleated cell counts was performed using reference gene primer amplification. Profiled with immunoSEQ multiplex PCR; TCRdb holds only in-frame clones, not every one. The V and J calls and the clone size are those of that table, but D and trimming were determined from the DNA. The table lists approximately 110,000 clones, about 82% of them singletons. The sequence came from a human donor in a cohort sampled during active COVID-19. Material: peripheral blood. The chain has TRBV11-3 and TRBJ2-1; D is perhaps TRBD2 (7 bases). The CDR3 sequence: CASSLGGGVFNEQFF. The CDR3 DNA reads TGTGCCAGCAGCTTAGGAGGGGGGGTGTTCAATGAGCAGTTCTTC. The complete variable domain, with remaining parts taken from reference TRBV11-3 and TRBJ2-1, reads EAGVVQSPRYKIIEKKQPVAFWCNPISGHNTLYWYLQNLGQGPELLIRYENEEAVDDSQLPKDRFSAERLKGVDSTLKIQPAELGDSAVYLCASSLGGGVFNEQFFGPGTRLTVL.